This TCR beta chain derives from a study of Ad26.COV2.S vaccination and SARS-CoV-2 variants. Study background: Once, or twice with 56 days between doses, Ad26.COV2.S was given intramuscularly. General study findings and limits: Vaccinated and placebo-treated recipients had similar non-spike TCR breadth.

Clones were sequenced by immunoSEQ multiplex PCR, and TCRdb holds only the in-frame ones, with some missing. The profile shows some 320,000 clones, over 80% of them singletons. Trimming left V 1 base short and J 4 bases short, with 4 bases between. Germline lookup yields CDR1 MDHEN and CDR2 SYDVKM. The CDR3 is made up of 12 amino acids. Treatment: roughly 19 received Ad26.COV2.S at low or high dose, single or two shots; roughly five received placebo; per-sample allocation not given. Specimens were obtained on day 63 following the first vaccine or placebo injection. Donation came from an adult in Boston who was aged 18-55 years. An Ad26 vector expressing Wuhan-strain SARS-CoV-2 spike served as the vaccine. A remark on this clone: Its antigen is unidentified.

This clonotype was sampled from a person between 18 and 65 years old who received the Ad26.COV2.S COVID-19 vaccine or a placebo. The chain has TRBV28 and TRBJ2-5; D not resolved. The starting material was peripheral blood, obtained in a trial of Ad26.COV2.S vaccine versus placebo. CDR3 nucleotides: TGTGCCAGCAGTTTATTACGAGAGACCCAGTACTTC. Encoded protein: CASSLLRETQYF.